This T cell receptor beta chain is from a study of cytomegalovirus exposure and HLA in healthy donors (dated by TCRdb to the late 2010s). Study-wide context: According to an earlier analysis of 587 of the donors, roughly 180 million T cells yielded roughly 110 million unique TCR beta sequences and roughly 280 Gb of sequence data. Roughly 300 gigabases of sequencing data and approximately 93 million unique TCR sequences were included in an early release covering about 620 HLA-typed donors. Among the roughly 370 genotyped donors, approximately 77% belonged to the genetic ancestry cluster associated with self-reported Caucasian donors. The aim of the study was to test whether cataloging public T cell receptors could identify signatures of past pathogen exposure. The T cell repertoires of several hundred subjects were profiled by immunosequencing and related to cytomegalovirus serostatus. In addition to the first cohort of approximately 650 subjects, a separate validation cohort of 130 or so different subjects was used. To predict cytomegalovirus infection status, the study brought together high-throughput TCR immunosequencing, statistical association of individual TCRs with disease status, and machine learning. To study patterns of TCR occurrence, a later analysis re-analyzed previously published TCR beta repertoires from hundreds of donors and added high-resolution HLA genotyping. Rather than using new phenotypic data, the later analysis identified candidate immune exposures from TCR beta sequences and from how often those sequences occurred across donors. An earlier analysis of several hundred of the donors applied high-throughput TCR beta sequencing to assess whether each TCR beta V gene segment acted as functional or pseudogenic. Donor age, sex, ethnicity and CMV serostatus were compiled together with the repertoire data. Genome-wide SNP genotypes for about 65% of the roughly 670 donors were used in a later genetic analysis, which treated that subset as a discovery cohort. Every discovery cohort repertoire had been produced on one sequencing platform. HLA typing covered class I and class II loci at four-digit resolution. Typing coverage differed by locus: A, B, C, DRB1 and DQB1 were typed in roughly 620-630 donors, DQA1 in about 560, DPA1 in around 610, and DPB1 in just under 480. Roughly 5 DR-DQ haplotypes were handled as single units for association and clustering, since linkage in the cohort was strong. On average, around 230,000 unique TCR beta nucleotide sequences were sequenced per donor among 350 to 400 genotyped donors of the cohort, with about 19% of those sequences being non-productive. Broad study findings and their caveats: In a later analysis, 16,951 TCR beta sequences were associated with specific HLA alleles at a false discovery rate of 0.05. A group of highly shared sequence variants was considered likely to be a technical artifact of the sequencing pipeline. Because HLA typing was unavailable for some donors at each locus, only the typed subset was used in association tests. An association between a missense DCLRE1C variant and V-gene and J-gene trimming of TCR beta chains was found in a later genetic analysis and replicated in an independent cohort. A total of about 180 TCR beta chains were listed by the study as associated with cytomegalovirus. In a later analysis, HLA-associated TCR beta chains were found to be more clonally expanded and to have lower generation probabilities than equally common non-associated chains. The classifier was reported to diagnose cytomegalovirus status with high specificity and sensitivity in both the original and validation cohorts. In a later analysis, the rate of TCR association differed among HLA loci, with DRB1 alleles having the most associated TCRs and HLA-C alleles having the fewest. The authors suggested that the approach could potentially be generalized to other disease states and immunological phenotypes. A few of the identified cytomegalovirus-associated TCR beta chains were confirmed in vitro to be specific for cytomegalovirus antigens. In a later analysis, most CMV-associated TCR beta chains were found to appear HLA-restricted, with HLA associations seemingly driven largely by CMV exposure. An earlier analysis of around 600 of the donors showed that most TCR beta V segments appeared in productive rearrangements either about 87% or about 30% of the time, which broadly matched IMGT annotations. Most TCR sequences were observed very rarely across donors, whereas some public TCRs were present in many individuals. A later genetic analysis reported fewer N-insertions in productive TCRs among donors in an Asian-associated ancestry cluster than the roughly 700-donor mean. Roughly uniform sequencing depth across donors was assumed in presence/absence analyses, although this assumption may not hold. Some IMGT-functional V segments, including TRBV6-2 and TRBV6-3, could not be told apart with the 87-base-pair reads, so those segments were excluded. Approximately 18 rarely observed V segments, including chromosome 9 orphons, were excluded from the earlier analysis of about 610 of the donors because counts were too low. This cohort had only TCR beta chains sequenced, and the lack of alpha or paired-chain data limited which features could be detected. When HLA alleles, especially DR and DQ, strongly co-occurred, attributing TCR associations to individual alleles was difficult. According to a later analysis, parvovirus B19, influenza, CMV and Epstein-Barr virus appeared linked to several top co-occurrence clusters. A further reported finding was that TCR beta sequences accurately predicted the HLA-A and HLA-B alleles for most subjects in the first cohort. The only immune exposure information available for the cohort was CMV serostatus. Linkage disequilibrium might explain the correlated functional status among segregating V segments, but an unknown experimental factor could not be ruled out.

The CDR3 contains 11 residues, cysteine and phenylalanine counted. Only CDR3 DNA remains: 33 bases, in frame from the first base. Between the V and J ends, shortened by 3 bases and 8 bases respectively, the junction contains 6 bases. CDR1 MNHEY and CDR2 SMNVEV are derived from the germline V gene (reference sequence). Library method: the immunoSEQ multiplex PCR assay. For the multiplex PCR, a mixture combining 60 forward primers for TCR Vbeta segments and 13 reverse primers for TCR Jbeta segments was used. The CDR3 region of rearranged TCR beta genes was amplified from genomic DNA by a multiplex PCR assay. On the Illumina HiSeq System, the amplified TCR beta libraries were sequenced as 87-base-pair reads. In the source study's methods: In a later analysis, some 80 million unique TCR beta chains were counted across the roughly 610 repertoires, and some 10 million of these chains were shared by at least two donors. To remove PCR and sequencing errors, raw reads were error-corrected and collapsed into unique sequences using a nearest-neighbor algorithm that merged closely related sequences. To assign V, D and J gene segments, CDR3 sequences were aligned to IMGT reference sequences. Each retained sequence needed at least a six-nucleotide match to both a V gene segment and a J gene segment. Rearrangements were classified as productive when the CDR3 lacked stop codons and remained in frame with V and J, and all other rearrangements were classified as non-productive. Following IMGT convention, CDR3 was defined as the stretch from the second conserved V-encoded cysteine up to the conserved J-encoded phenylalanine. The earlier analysis of approximately 500 of the donors excluded sequences that lacked an unambiguous match to a single V gene segment. In an earlier analysis of about 590 of the donors, a V segment was called functional when productive rearrangements were above 56.7%, and segregating when the standard deviation between donors exceeded 5%. A statistical classification framework was developed to diagnose cytomegalovirus status using the catalog of TCR beta chain sequences. In a later analysis, TCR nucleotide sequences were compared against IMGT/GENE-DB human TR gene sequences so that V and J genes could be assigned. Using the TCRdist pipeline, a later analysis assigned CDR3 sequences along with most-parsimonious VDJ recombination scenarios. In a later analysis, each TCR beta chain was defined by its CDR3 amino acid sequence together with its V-gene family, and reads lacking a unique V-gene family were excluded. As a way to deal with suspected cross-contamination and a sequencing artifact, a later analysis dropped 450 to 600 nucleotide sequences that were highly shared and had low generation probability. A later analysis calculated a clonal expansion index for each public chain from normalized within-repertoire ranks of inferred template counts. A later analysis computed generation probabilities with a VDJ recombination model fitted to out-of-frame rearrangements, and checked the results against IGoR. In a later analysis, hypergeometric tests were used to score TCR-TCR, TCR-HLA and TCR-CMV co-occurrence, with a repertoire-size bias correction applied to TCR pairs. A later analysis estimated false discovery rates by permuting HLA or CMV assignments 20 times. In a later analysis, co-occurring TCRs were grouped with DBSCAN, and TCRdist sequence similarity was added when clustering was performed within HLA-allele-positive subsets. Repertoires with fewer than 30,000 or more than 120,000 public chains were left out of co-occurrence clustering, as were about 5 repertoires with anomalous nucleotide sharing. This immuneACCESS table, as held by TCRdb, lists in-frame sequences with V and J called but not all clones. Of the missing ones, under half trace to an unresolved V gene in checked studies; the others have no known cause. Clonal size and the V and J genes are those of that table, whereas D and trimming came from the DNA. This sample's listing comprises 38,000 or so clones. The ten largest clones capture 6.2% of the sample.

In total, approximately 610 healthy bone marrow donors made up the cohort. At the time of sampling, every cohort member was nominally healthy, though immune exposures that went unrecorded were likely present. The donor tested CMV seronegative, placing the donor among the 350 or so seronegative members of the cohort. A peripheral blood sample was provided by each donor, and peripheral blood mononuclear cells were used for TCR beta sequencing. Genomic DNA was extracted from the blood cell samples with the Qiagen DNeasy Blood Extraction Kit. Concerning this clone: Its antigen is currently not known.

The TCR sequence derives from a man aged 30 to 39 in good health and CMV-seronegative. Sequences were obtained from PBMCs. The V and J segments used are TRBV27 and TRBJ2-3, with the D gene not confidently named. The nucleotide sequence reads TGTGCCAGCAGTTTTAGTGGTACGCAGTATTTT. It is translated as CASSFSGTQYF.